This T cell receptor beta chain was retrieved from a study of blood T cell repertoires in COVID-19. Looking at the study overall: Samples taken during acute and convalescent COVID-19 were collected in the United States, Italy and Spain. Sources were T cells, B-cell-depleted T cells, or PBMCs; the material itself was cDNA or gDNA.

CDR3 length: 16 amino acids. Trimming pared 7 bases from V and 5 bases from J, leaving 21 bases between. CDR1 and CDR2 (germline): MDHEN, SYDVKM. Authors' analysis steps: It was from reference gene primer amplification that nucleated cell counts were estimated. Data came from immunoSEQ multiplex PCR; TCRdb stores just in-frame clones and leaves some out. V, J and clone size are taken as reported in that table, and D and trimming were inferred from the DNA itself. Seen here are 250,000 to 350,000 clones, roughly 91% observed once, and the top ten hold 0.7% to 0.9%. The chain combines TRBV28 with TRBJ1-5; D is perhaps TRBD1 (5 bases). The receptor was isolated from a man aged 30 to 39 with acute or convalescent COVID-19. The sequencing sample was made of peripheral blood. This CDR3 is CASTPGIFRRDQPQHF. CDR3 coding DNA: TGTGCCAGCACCCCAGGGATATTCAGGAGGGATCAGCCCCAGCATTTT.